This record concerns one T cell receptor (beta chain) sequence. This clonotype was detected once. Its antigen remains undetermined. An end of the junction differs from the germline gene, which may be a read error. The sample is drawn from a study of blood T cells in healthy people across ages (dated by TCRdb to the mid-2010s). The study in broad terms: In model experiments, template switching captured roughly one uniquely barcoded TCR beta cDNA molecule for every two T cells. Age-related changes in TCR beta repertoire diversity were measured in the study by deep sequencing normalized with unique cDNA molecular identifiers. The donors were split into four age groups: young (average around 16 years), middle-aged (39), aged (approximately 59) and long-lived (over 80). To avoid experimental bias, donors of different ages were distributed randomly across sequencing lanes. Using the same blood draw, the study looked at two additional independent replicas of 1 million unique cDNA reads for two donors, one aged 18 to 30 and the other aged 80 or older.

Here is what the overall study found, with its caveats: The CMV infection status of donors was not known, potentially confounding age-related changes in expanded clonotypes. Bulk unsorted PBMC profiling prevented conclusive comparison of naive and antigen-experienced compartments. Compared with the aged group, more naive CD4+ T cells, fewer expanded clones and increased TCR diversity were shown by the long-lived group, suggesting age selection. As age increased, observed TCR beta diversity per million T cells dropped in a roughly linear way, and a significant reduction was already evident by age 40. There was a strong correlation between observed TCR beta diversity and the percentage of naive T cells measured by flow cytometry. Estimates of total diversity based on one million sequenced T cells were considered lower bounds and underestimates.

Preparation of the library involved 5' RACE. Sequencing was carried out with an Illumina HiSeq 2500. A second PCR of roughly 7 to 12 cycles was performed with a sample-barcoded 5' primer and a J-beta primer mix. A unique molecular identifier was introduced onto each TCR beta cDNA molecule by a template-switch 5' adaptor carrying 12 random nucleotides. Each sample yielded at least 3 million CDR3-containing paired-end reads. First-strand cDNA synthesis was performed from all RNA using the Mint cDNA synthesis kit, with priming by a TRBC-specific oligonucleotide. Following uracil-DNA glycosylase treatment, a first 18-cycle PCR with universal primers M1SS and BC2_uni_R was performed on all cDNA. In the authors' own workflow: Normalization of each sample was performed by random selection of 1 million high-quality reads, each carrying a distinct molecular identifier. Reads with shared molecular identifiers were discarded instead of being binned into consensus sequences. MiTCR, run with a Q25 quality threshold and the strictest error-elimination algorithm, handled CDR3 identification, clonotype clustering and error correction. A nonparametric unseen species model using Euler transformation provided a lower-bound estimate of total TCR beta diversity. Clones were called with MiXCR by TCRdb after fastp trimmed the public reads at Q25, and only in-frame beta chains were retained. Merged by CDR3 protein, the rows form single entries marked with the most common genes and DNA. The authors' filters were not applied to this entry. The sample profile shows 650,000 to 1,000,000 distinct CDR3 sequences; roughly 46% of them were found once. In total, the top ten clones hold around 18% of the sample.

The donors were roughly 39 Caucasian individuals from Russia, aged roughly 6 to 90 years, who were systemically healthy. Ten milliliters of peripheral blood were drawn from each donor into EDTA-treated Vacutainer tubes. Ficoll-Paque density-gradient centrifugation was used to isolate PBMCs, with at least 6.5 million per sample. Trizol reagent was used to extract total RNA from the PBMCs, yielding at least 6 micrograms per sample. For every donor, an aliquot of PBMCs went through flow cytometry to measure the percentages of naive CD45RAhigh/CD27high T cells. The sequenced material came from blood. The sequence came from an elderly man in good health.

Read as DNA, the sequence is TGTGCCAGCAGCCTTGACCAGGGCACAGATATGCAGTATTTT. Translated, it reads CASSLDQGTDMQYF. In this chain, TRBV7-9 is recombined with TRBJ2-3; D gene: possibly TRBD1, on 5 matching bases. The germline V gene (reference sequence) supplies CDR1 SEHNR and CDR2 FQNEAQ. Including cysteine and phenylalanine, the CDR3 has 14 amino acids. Only CDR3 DNA remains: 42 bases, in frame from the first base.